What follows are 12 T cell receptor beta chains derived from one specimen sequenced in a study of T cell responses to AZD1222 COVID-19 vaccine. Libraries were prepared by immunoSEQ multiplex PCR; TCRdb keeps only in-frame clonotypes and omits some of them. The sample consists of hundreds of thousands of clones, about 93% of them appearing once. The starting material was peripheral blood, obtained on day 0 of MenACWY control vaccination. Source of these receptors: an adult in good health.

This chain joins TRBV19 and TRBJ1-4, with unresolved D. V dropped 3 bases and J dropped 4 bases, with 6 bases sitting between them. The CDR3 is 13 residues long. CDR1 and CDR2 from the germline V gene are LNHDA and SQIVND (reference sequence). CDR3 in amino acids: CASSIEYNEKLFF. The CDR3 DNA reads TGTGCCAGTAGTATTGAGTATAATGAAAAACTGTTTTTT.

This sequence joins TRBV5-5 and TRBJ1-5; 7 nucleotides align to TRBD1. The germline gives CDR1 SGHKS, CDR2 YYEKEE (reference sequence). V shed 4 bases, J shed 0 bases, and the junction held 4 bases outside the gene matches. This CDR3 contains 15 residues. The CDR3 here is CASSQGGLSNQPQHF. CDR3 in DNA: TGTGCCAGCAGCCAGGGGGGGCTTAGCAATCAGCCCCAGCATTTT.

J is TRBJ2-5 and V is TRBV10-3, with 12 bases that match TRBD2. The germline V gene encodes CDR1 ENHRY and CDR2 SYGVKD. The CDR3 covers 18 residues. V trimming: 5 bases; J trimming: 4 bases; junction bases outside the gene matches: 14. The CDR3 nucleotides are TGTGCCATCAGTCCGCGACTAGCGGGGGAAACGGGTGGAGAGACCCAGTACTTC. Protein sequence: CAISPRLAGETGGETQYF.

The chain is built from TRBV5-5 and TRBJ1-2, with D possibly TRBD1 on 6 matching bases. This CDR3 is built from 18 residues. The ends were cut back, 4 bases at V and 2 bases at J, with 24 bases in the middle. From germline, CDR1 is SGHKS and CDR2 YYEKEE (reference sequence). The CDR3 DNA reads TGTGCCAGCAGCCCGCAGGGGTCGGGGTGGTCCCTCAACTATGGCTACACCTTC. Amino acids: CASSPQGSGWSLNYGYTF.

V is TRBV5-1 and J is TRBJ2-7; D may be TRBD2 (7 bases). V lost 6 bases to trimming and J lost 5 bases, with 18 bases between them. The CDR3 length is 14 residues. Per germline, CDR1 SGHRS and CDR2 YFSETQ. CDR3 sequence: CASMRPSGGNEQYF. DNA for the CDR3: TGCGCCAGCATGAGACCCTCGGGGGGCAACGAGCAGTACTTC.

V and J are TRBV30 and TRBJ1-4; D is undetermined. In germline, CDR1 is GTSNPN, CDR2 SVGIG (reference sequence). Trimming took off 0 bases at V and 0 bases at J, with 8 bases between the two ends. CDR3 length: 15 residues. CDR3 sequence: CAWSVGVATNEKLFF. The CDR3 region has the DNA TGTGCCTGGAGTGTTGGGGTTGCAACTAATGAAAAACTGTTTTTT.

This clone has only a few counts. The gene calls are TRBV19 and TRBJ1-3; D not certain. The CDR3 consists of 14 residues. V was shortened by 7 bases and J by 2 bases, with 12 bases between the two germline ends. Germline CDR1 reads LNHDA; CDR2 reads SQIVND (reference sequence). DNA of the CDR3: TGTGCCAGTAAGGTCTCCCCACCTGGAAACACCATATATTTT. Protein sequence: CASKVSPPGNTIYF.

The chain uses TRBV6-2 or TRBV6-3 and TRBJ2-7, with 11 bases lining up with TRBD2. Germline CDR1 reads MNHEY; CDR2 reads SVGEGT. V was pared by 6 bases and J by 5 bases, with 12 bases of the junction left unmatched. The CDR3 consists of 16 residues. The CDR3 nucleotides are TGTGCCAGCAGCACTTTTAGCGGGGGGGCATCAGACGAGCAGTACTTC. This gives the protein CASSTFSGGASDEQYF.

In nucleotides, the CDR3 is TGTGCCATCAGTGAGTCTACAGTAACTGAAGCTTTCTTT. It specifies CAISESTVTEAFF. V gene TRBV10-3 combines with J gene TRBJ1-1; D uncertain. V was clipped by 0 bases and J by 5 bases, with 7 bases between them. Germline CDR1 and CDR2: ENHRY and SYGVKD. The CDR3 length is 13 residues.

The count of this clone is one. V is TRBV11-2 and J is TRBJ1-1; no clear D gene. Germline V lookup: CDR1 SGHAT, CDR2 FQNNGV. The CDR3 contains 13 residues. Between the trimmed V and J ends, which lost 4 bases and 8 bases, there was a span of 14 bases. The CDR3 here is CASSSRVPVEAFF. The CDR3 DNA sequence: TGTGCCAGCAGCTCCCGGGTCCCTGTCGAAGCTTTCTTT.

V gene TRBV29-1 combines with J gene TRBJ2-5; 7 bases are shared with TRBD1. With 4 bases clipped from V and 1 base from J, the junction kept 3 bases outside the gene matches. The CDR3 extends over 13 amino acids. Germline loops: CDR1 SQVTM, CDR2 ANQGSEA. The CDR3 reads CSVGDSFQETQYF. CDR3 nucleotides: TGCAGCGTTGGGGACAGCTTCCAAGAGACCCAGTACTTC.

This clone has a single count. The rearrangement uses TRBV5-1 and TRBJ1-6; no reliable D call. Looked up from germline, CDR1 is SGHRS and CDR2 is YFSETQ. Trimming pared 1 base from V and 7 bases from J, leaving 6 bases between. The CDR3 runs 13 residues. CDR3 in amino acids: CASSLNQNSPLHF. The CDR3, as DNA: TGCGCCAGCAGCTTGAATCAGAATTCACCCCTCCACTTT.